The rows below give T cell receptor beta chains drawn from one sample of a study of human T cells and chemical hapten exposure. From the RACE reads, TCRdb called clonotypes with MiXCR, one entry per CDR3 protein. In the table there are 350,000 to 450,000 distinct CDR3 sequences, around 5.5% of which are singletons. Here the sequenced sample was whole blood, taken in connection with sensitization to the hapten diphenylcyclopropenone (DPC). The receptors come from a woman aged 45-65 years with alopecia areata. Some clones in this sample may be carry-over from other donors' samples. The CDR3 runs from the conserved cysteine through the conserved F or W. A D gene is named only where the DNA matches it firmly. Size values are once, few and many counts, or a class for expanded clones, and some rows have none.

16 | TRBJ2-3 | NA | TRBV11-2 | TRBD2 | TGTGCCAGCAGCTTAGATCGATCTAGCGGGGGGCATACGCAGTATTTT | CASSLDRSSGGHTQYF
15 | TRBJ2-2 | NA | TRBV14 | NA | TGTGCCAGCAGCCAAGATAGAGGGGCCACCGGGGAGCTGTTTTTT | CASSQDRGATGELFF
14 | TRBJ2-1 | many | TRBV5-4 | TRBD2 | TGTGCCAGCAGCTTAGCGGGAGGCAAAAATGAGCAGTTCTTC | CASSLAGGKNEQFF
14 | TRBJ2-1 | NA | TRBV20-1 | TRBD2 | TGCAGTGCCCCCGAGCGGGGGGGCATTGATGAGCAGTTCTTC | CSAPERGGIDEQFF
14 | TRBJ1-1 | few | TRBV14 | NA | TGTGCCAGCAGCCTCGCAGGGGAGGGGACTGAAGCTTTCTTT | CASSLAGEGTEAFF
13 | TRBJ2-5 | many | TRBV7-2 | NA | TGTGCCAGCAGCTTAGCCCATCAAGAGACCCAGTACTTC | CASSLAHQETQYF
12 | TRBJ2-3 | many | TRBV14 | NA | TGTGCCAGCAGCCAACAGGGGGATACGCAGTATTTT | CASSQQGDTQYF
15 | TRBJ2-7 | few | TRBV12-3/TRBV12-4 | TRBD2 | TGTGCCAGCAGGCGGACTAGCGGGGGCTCCTACGAGCAGTACTTC | CASRRTSGGSYEQYF
15 | TRBJ1-5 | few | TRBV19 | NA | TGTGCCAGTAGTAGGGAGATGGGAGGCAATCAGCCCCAGCATTTT | CASSREMGGNQPQHF
18 | TRBJ2-1 | many | TRBV10-2 | TRBD2 | TGCGCCAGCATCGGGACTAGCGGGGCCCGGGGGAATTACAATGAGCAGTTCTTC | CASIGTSGARGNYNEQFF
13 | TRBJ2-5 | many | TRBV11-2 | NA | TGTGCCAGCAGCAAGGGAAACCAAGAGACCCAGTACTTC | CASSKGNQETQYF
12 | TRBJ2-1 | many | TRBV12-3/TRBV12-4 | NA | TGTGCCAGCAGTTTTGAACCAAGGGAGCAGTTCTTC | CASSFEPREQFF
17 | TRBJ2-1 | NA | TRBV4-1 | TRBD2 | TGCGCCAGCAGCCGGGTGACTAGCGGGGGGCCTAACAATGAGCAGTTCTTC | CASSRVTSGGPNNEQFF
15 | TRBJ2-3 | NA | TRBV4-1 | NA | TGCGCCAGCAGCCAAGATGTGCGGGGAACAGATACGCAGTATTTT | CASSQDVRGTDTQYF
16 | TRBJ2-7 | many | TRBV7-2 | NA | TGTGCCAGCAGCTCCCCTACTCCTGAGGGCGCTGGCGAGCAGTACTTC | CASSSPTPEGAGEQYF
15 | TRBJ2-6 | NA | TRBV28 | NA | TGTGCCAGCAGGCCCTTCGGAGGCGGGGCCAACGTCCTGACTTTC | CASRPFGGGANVLTF
15 | TRBJ1-5 | few | TRBV12-3/TRBV12-4 | TRBD1 | TGTGCCAGCACCAGACGACAGGGACCCAATCAGCCCCAGCATTTT | CASTRRQGPNQPQHF
16 | TRBJ1-6 | NA | TRBV7-9 | TRBD1 | TGTGCCAGCAGCCTGGGGACAGGAATCCGATCCTCACCCCTCCACTTT | CASSLGTGIRSSPLHF
13 | TRBJ1-2 | many | TRBV3-1 | NA | TGTGCCAGCAGCCAGGGGCCGGACTATGGCTACACCTTC | CASSQGPDYGYTF
14 | TRBJ2-7 | many | TRBV20-1 | NA | TGCAGTGCTAGAGATCCCTCGGGACCCCGGGAGCAGTACTTC | CSARDPSGPREQYF
15 | TRBJ2-2 | few | TRBV6-5 | NA | TGTGCCAGCAGTTACAATCTGGGGCAAACCGGGGAGCTGTTTTTT | CASSYNLGQTGELFF
14 | TRBJ2-1 | many | TRBV29-1 | TRBD1 | TGCAGCGTTGCGACAGGGTTGATCTACAATGAGCAGTTCTTC | CSVATGLIYNEQFF
11 | TRBJ1-1 | few | TRBV12-3/TRBV12-4 | NA | TGTGCCAGCAGTAGGTCGAGCTGGGCTTTCTTT | CASSRSSWAFF
14 | TRBJ2-5 | NA | TRBV29-1 | NA | TGCAGCGTTGATGGACCAAAAAGGGGAGAGACCCAGTACTTC | CSVDGPKRGETQYF
16 | TRBJ2-3 | many | TRBV7-2 | TRBD1 | TGTGCCAGCAGCACGGGACAGGGGGGCAGCACAGATACGCAGTATTTT | CASSTGQGGSTDTQYF
16 | TRBJ2-7 | few | TRBV4-2 | NA | TGTGCCAGCAGCCAAGACTTCGCACTAGGTAACTACGAGCAGTACTTC | CASSQDFALGNYEQYF
16 | TRBJ2-7 | many | TRBV24-1 | TRBD1 | TGTGCCACCAGTGACCCTGCGACAGGGCTCCCCTACGAGCAGTACTTC | CATSDPATGLPYEQYF
14 | TRBJ2-3 | many | TRBV7-2 | NA | TGTGCCAGCAAGGAGACGGTTAGCACAGATACGCAGTATTTT | CASKETVSTDTQYF
14 | TRBJ2-7 | few | TRBV10-3 | TRBD1 | TGTGCCATCAGCCCGGGACAGGTCACCTACGAGCAGTACTTC | CAISPGQVTYEQYF
11 | TRBJ2-3 | many | TRBV29-1 | NA | TGCAGCGCCACGCCCACAGATACGCAGTATTTT | CSATPTDTQYF
15 | TRBJ2-1 | NA | TRBV28 | TRBD2 | TGTGCCAGCAGTCCAAGACTAGCGGGCGGCAATGAGCAGTTCTTC | CASSPRLAGGNEQFF
13 | TRBJ2-3 | NA | TRBV7-2 | NA | TGTGCCAGCACCCAGTGGGGCACAGATACGCAGTATTTT | CASTQWGTDTQYF
15 | TRBJ2-7 | NA | TRBV7-6 | NA | TGTGCCAGCAGCGAGGGGGGGGCTGCTTCCTACGAGCAGTACTTC | CASSEGGAASYEQYF